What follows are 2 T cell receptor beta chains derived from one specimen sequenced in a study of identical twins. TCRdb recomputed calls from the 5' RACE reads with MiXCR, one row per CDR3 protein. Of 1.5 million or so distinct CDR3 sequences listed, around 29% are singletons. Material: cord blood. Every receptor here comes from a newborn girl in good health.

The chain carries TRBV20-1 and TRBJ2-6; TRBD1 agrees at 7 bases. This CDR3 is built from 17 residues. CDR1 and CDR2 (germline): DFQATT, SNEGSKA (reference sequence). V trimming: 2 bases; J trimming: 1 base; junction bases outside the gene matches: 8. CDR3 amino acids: CSARFRQGFSGANVLTF. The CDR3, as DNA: TGCAGTGCTAGATTCCGACAGGGTTTTTCTGGGGCCAACGTCCTGACTTTC.

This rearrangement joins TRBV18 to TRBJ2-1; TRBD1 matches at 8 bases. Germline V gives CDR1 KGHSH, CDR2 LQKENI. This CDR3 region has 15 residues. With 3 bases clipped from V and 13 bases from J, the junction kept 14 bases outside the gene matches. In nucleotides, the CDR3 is TGTGCCAGCTCACCGCCGCAGGGGGCAGGGGAGACCCAGTTCTTC. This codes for CASSPPQGAGETQFF.